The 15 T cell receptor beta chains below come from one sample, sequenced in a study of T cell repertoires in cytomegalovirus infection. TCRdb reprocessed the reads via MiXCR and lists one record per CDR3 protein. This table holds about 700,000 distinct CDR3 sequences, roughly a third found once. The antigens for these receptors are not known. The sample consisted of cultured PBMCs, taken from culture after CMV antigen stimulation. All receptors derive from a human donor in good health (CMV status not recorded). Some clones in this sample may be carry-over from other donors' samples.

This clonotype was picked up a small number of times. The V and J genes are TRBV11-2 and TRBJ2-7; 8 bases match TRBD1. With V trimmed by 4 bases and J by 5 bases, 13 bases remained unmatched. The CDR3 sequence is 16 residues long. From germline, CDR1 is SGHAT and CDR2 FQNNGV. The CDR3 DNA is TGTGCCAGCAGCTCGCTACCCGGGACAGGACTTCACGAGCAGTACTTC. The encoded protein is CASSSLPGTGLHEQYF.

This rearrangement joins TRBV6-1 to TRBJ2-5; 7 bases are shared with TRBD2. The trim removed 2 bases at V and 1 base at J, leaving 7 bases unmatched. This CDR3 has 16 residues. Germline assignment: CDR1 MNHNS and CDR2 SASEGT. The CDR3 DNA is TGTGCCAGCAGTGAATGGATGGGGGGGATCCAAGAGACCCAGTACTTC. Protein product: CASSEWMGGIQETQYF.

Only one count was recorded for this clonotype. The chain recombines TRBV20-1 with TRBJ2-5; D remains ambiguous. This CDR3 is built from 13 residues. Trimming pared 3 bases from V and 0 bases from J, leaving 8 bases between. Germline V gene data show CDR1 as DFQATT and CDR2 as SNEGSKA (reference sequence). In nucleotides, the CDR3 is TGCAGTGCTAGTACGACACACCAAGAGACCCAGTACTTC. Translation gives CSASTTHQETQYF.

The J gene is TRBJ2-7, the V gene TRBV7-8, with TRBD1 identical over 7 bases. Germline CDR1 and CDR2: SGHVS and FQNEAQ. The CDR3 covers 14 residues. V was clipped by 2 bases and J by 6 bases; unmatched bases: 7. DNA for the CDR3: TGTGCCAGCAGCTTAAGAGACAGGGTGGGCGAGCAGTACTTC. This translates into CASSLRDRVGEQYF.

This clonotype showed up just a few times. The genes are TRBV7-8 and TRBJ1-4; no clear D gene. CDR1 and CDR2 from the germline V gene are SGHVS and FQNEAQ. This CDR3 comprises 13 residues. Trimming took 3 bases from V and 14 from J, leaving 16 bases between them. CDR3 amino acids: CASSFVGTVRLFF. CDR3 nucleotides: TGTGCCAGCAGCTTCGTGGGAACGGTGCGGCTGTTTTTT.

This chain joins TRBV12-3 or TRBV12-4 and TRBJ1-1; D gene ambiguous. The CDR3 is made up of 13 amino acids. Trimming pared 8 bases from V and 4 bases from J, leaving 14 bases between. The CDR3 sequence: CASASLGSTEAFF. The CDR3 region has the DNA TGTGCCAGCGCCTCCCTGGGGAGCACTGAAGCTTTCTTT.

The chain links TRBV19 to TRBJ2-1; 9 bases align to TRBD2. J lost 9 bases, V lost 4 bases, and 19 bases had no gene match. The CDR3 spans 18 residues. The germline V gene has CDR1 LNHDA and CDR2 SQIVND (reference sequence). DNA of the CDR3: TGTGCCAGTAGTAAGCTACGCGGGGGAGCGGGAGGTCACGGTGAGCAGTTCTTC. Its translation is CASSKLRGGAGGHGEQFF.

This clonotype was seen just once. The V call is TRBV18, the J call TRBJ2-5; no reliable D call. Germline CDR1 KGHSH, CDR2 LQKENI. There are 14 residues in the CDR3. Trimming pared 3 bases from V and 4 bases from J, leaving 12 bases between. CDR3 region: CASSPATVLETQYF. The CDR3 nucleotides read TGTGCCAGCTCACCCGCTACTGTTCTAGAGACCCAGTACTTC.

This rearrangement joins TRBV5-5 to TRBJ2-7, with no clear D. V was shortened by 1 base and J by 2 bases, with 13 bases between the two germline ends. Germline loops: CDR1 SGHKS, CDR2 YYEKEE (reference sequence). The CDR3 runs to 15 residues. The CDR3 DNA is TGTGCCAGCAGCTTGCCCCTTAGCAGAGCCTACGAGCAGTACTTC. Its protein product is CASSLPLSRAYEQYF.

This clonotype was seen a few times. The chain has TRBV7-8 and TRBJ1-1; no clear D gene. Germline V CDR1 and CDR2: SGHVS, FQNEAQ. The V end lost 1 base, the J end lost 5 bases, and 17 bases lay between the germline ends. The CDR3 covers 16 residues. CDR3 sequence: CASSLVLATYQTEAFF. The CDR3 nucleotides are TGTGCCAGCAGCTTAGTACTGGCCACATATCAGACTGAAGCTTTCTTT.

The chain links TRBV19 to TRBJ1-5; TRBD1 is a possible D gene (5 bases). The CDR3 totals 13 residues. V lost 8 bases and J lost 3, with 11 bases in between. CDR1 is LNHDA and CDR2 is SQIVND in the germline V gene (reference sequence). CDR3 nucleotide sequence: TGTGCCAGTGTAGACAGAATCAATCAGCCCCAGCATTTT. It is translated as CASVDRINQPQHF.

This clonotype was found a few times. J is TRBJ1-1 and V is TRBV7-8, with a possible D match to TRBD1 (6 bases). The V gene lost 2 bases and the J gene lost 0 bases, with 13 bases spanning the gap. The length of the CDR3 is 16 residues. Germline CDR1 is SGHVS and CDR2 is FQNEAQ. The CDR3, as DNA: TGTGCCAGCAGCTTATTTCGGACAGCGGTGAACACTGAAGCTTTCTTT. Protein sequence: CASSLFRTAVNTEAFF. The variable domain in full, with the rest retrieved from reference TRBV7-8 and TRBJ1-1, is GAGVSQSPRYKVAKRGQDVALRCDPISGHVSLFWYQQALGQGPEFLTYFQNEAQLDKSGLPSDRFFAERPEGSVSTLKIQRTQQEDSAVYLCASSLFRTAVNTEAFFGQGTRLTVV.

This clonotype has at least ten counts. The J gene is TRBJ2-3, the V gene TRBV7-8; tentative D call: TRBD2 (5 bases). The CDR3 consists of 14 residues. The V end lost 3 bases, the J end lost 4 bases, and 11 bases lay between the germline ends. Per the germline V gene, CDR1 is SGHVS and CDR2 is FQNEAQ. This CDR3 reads CASSFRGRSDTQYF. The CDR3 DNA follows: TGTGCCAGCAGCTTCAGAGGGAGATCAGATACGCAGTATTTT.

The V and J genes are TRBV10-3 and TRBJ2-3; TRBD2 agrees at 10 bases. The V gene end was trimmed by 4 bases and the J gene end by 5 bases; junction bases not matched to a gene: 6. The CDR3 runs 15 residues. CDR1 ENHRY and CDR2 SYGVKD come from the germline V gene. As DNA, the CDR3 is TGTGCCATCAGTGGGGCTAGCGGGAGTCGAGATACGCAGTATTTT. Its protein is CAISGASGSRDTQYF.

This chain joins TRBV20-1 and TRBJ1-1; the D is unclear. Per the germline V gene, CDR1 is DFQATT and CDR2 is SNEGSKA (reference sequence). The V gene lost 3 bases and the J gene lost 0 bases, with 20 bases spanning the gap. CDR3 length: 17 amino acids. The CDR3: CSASPRRAGIMNTEAFF. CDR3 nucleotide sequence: TGCAGTGCTAGTCCTAGGCGGGCAGGTATTATGAACACTGAAGCTTTCTTT.